The clone carrying this TCR beta chain was picked up a small number of times. The sample carries other DNA sequences with the same CDR3. Specified treatment: oral pan-JAK inhibitor, 5-10 mg twice daily. The CDR3 loop spans 14 amino acids. CDR1 and CDR2 from the germline V gene are LNHDA and SQIVND (reference sequence). The V end lost 3 bases, the J end lost 1 base, and 9 bases lay between the germline ends. Reverse transcribed after extraction, RNA yielded cDNA as the sequencing template. Data came from immunoSEQ multiplex PCR; TCRdb stores just in-frame clones and leaves some out. The sample consists of 210,000 or so clones, approximately 70% of them appearing once. The record originates from a study of CD8+ T cells in alopecia areata.

Sequencing was performed on CD4+ T cells sorted from blood, taken at roughly week 45, from a patient treated with tofacitinib. This clonotype was obtained from a human donor with alopecia areata. This chain connects TRBV19 to TRBJ1-1, with D unclear. CDR3 sequence reads: CASSMRTGNTEAFF. The CDR3 region has the DNA TGTGCCAGTAGTATGAGAACGGGGAACACTGAAGCTTTCTTT.